This T cell receptor (beta chain) was recorded in a study of T cell responses to AZD1222 COVID-19 vaccine. Study outcomes and limitations: There were repertoire samples only from the period after the peak T cell response. Compared with day 0, the breadth and depth of the Spike-specific TCR repertoire rose significantly after two doses of AZD1222. Close to half of all spike-specific TCRs reportedly target regions of the variants that are unmutated.

This clone was detected a few times. Its antigen remains unknown. The V gene's germline CDR1 is GTSNPN and CDR2 SVGIG (reference sequence). This CDR3 region has 11 residues. V lost 2 bases to trimming and J lost 12 bases, with 8 bases between them. Clones were sequenced by immunoSEQ multiplex PCR, and TCRdb holds only the in-frame ones, with some missing. The table records more than 60,000 clones, roughly 80% of them present only once. Sequenced material: peripheral blood, taken 28 days after the second AZD1222 dose. The chain uses TRBV30 and TRBJ1-6, with D unclear. This TCR came from an adult who received the AZD1222 COVID-19 vaccine. CDR3 in DNA: TGTGCCTGGAGTCCACGGGGACCCCTCCACTTT. It codes for CAWSPRGPLHF. Supplemented by reference TRBV30 and TRBJ1-6, the full variable domain reads SQTIHQWPATLVQPVGSPLSLECTVEGTSNPNLYWYRQAAGRGLQLLFYSVGIGQISSEVPQNLSASRPQDRQFILSSKKLLLSDSGFYLCAWSPRGPLHFGNGTRLTVT.